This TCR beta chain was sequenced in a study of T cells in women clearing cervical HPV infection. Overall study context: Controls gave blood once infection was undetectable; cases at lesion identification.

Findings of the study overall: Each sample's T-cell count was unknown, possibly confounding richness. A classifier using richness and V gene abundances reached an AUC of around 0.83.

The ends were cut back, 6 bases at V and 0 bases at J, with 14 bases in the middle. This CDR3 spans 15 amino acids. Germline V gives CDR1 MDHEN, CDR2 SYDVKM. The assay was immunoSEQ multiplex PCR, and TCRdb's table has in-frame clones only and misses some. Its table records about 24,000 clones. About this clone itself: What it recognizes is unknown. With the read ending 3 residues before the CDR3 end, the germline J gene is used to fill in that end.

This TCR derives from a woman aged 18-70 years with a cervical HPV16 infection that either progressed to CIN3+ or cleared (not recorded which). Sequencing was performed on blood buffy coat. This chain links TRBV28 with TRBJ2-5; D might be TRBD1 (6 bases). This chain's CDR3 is CASSLQGYYQETQYF. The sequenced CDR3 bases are TGTGCCAGCAGCCTACAGGGCTATTACCAAGAGACC.